Shown below are 2 T cell receptor beta chains from a single sample sequenced in a study of cytomegalovirus exposure and HLA in healthy donors. The PCR used 60 Vbeta and 13 Jbeta primers. This table comes from immunoSEQ multiplex PCR, and its TCRdb copy is limited to in-frame clones, with some not included. The sample lists roughly 250,000 clones; 84% were seen once. What was sequenced was PBMCs. The receptors were sampled from a middle-aged woman in good health and CMV-seropositive.

The V call is TRBV27, the J call TRBJ2-1; 10 bases agree with TRBD2. From germline, CDR1 is MNHEY and CDR2 SMNVEV (reference sequence). The CDR3 sequence is 19 residues long. Unmatched junction bases numbered 16, after V lost 1 base and J lost 7 bases. CDR3 bases: TGTGCCAGCAGTTTATTCCCCGGGGGGCAAGCGGGAGGGCCGAATGAGCAGTTCTTC. It encodes CASSLFPGGQAGGPNEQFF.

This sequence joins TRBV29-1 and TRBJ1-1; 9 bases are shared with TRBD1. After removal of 7 bases from V and 4 bases from J, the junction contained 7 bases not matched to a gene. The V gene's germline CDR1 is SQVTM and CDR2 ANQGSEA. The CDR3 has 13 residues. The CDR3 sequence is CSGGDRVGTEAFF. CDR3 coding DNA: TGCAGCGGGGGGGACAGGGTCGGCACTGAAGCTTTCTTT.